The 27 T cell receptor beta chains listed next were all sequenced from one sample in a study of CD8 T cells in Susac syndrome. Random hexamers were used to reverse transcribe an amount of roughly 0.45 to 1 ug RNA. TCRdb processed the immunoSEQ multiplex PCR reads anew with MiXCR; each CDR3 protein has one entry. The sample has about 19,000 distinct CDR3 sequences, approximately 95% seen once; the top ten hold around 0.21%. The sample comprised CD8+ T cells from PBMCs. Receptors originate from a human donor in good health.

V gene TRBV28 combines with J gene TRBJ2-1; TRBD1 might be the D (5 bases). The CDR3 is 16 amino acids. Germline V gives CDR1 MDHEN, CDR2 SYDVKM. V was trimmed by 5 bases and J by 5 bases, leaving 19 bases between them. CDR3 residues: CASSLLLTLGHNEQFF. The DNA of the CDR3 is TGTGCCAGCAGTCTCCTGTTGACATTGGGGCACAATGAGCAGTTCTTC. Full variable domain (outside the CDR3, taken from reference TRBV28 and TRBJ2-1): DVKVTQSSRYLVKRTGEKVFLECVQDMDHENMFWYRQDPGLGLRLIYFSYDVKMKEKGDIPEGYSVSREKKERFSLILESASTNQTSMYLCASSLLLTLGHNEQFFGPGTRLTVL.

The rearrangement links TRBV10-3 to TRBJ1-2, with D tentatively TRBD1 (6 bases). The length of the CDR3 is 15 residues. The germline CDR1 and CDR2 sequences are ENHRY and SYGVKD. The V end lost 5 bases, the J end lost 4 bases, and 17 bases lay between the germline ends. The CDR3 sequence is CAISSNGGLVYGYTF. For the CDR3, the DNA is TGTGCCATCAGTTCCAACGGGGGGCTTGTCTATGGCTACACCTTC.

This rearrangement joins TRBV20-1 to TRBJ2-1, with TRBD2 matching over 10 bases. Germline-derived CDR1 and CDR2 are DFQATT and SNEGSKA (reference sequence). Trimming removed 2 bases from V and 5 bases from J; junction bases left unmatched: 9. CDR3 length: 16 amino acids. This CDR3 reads CSARKREGPRDNEQFF. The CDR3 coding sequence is TGCAGTGCTAGAAAGCGGGAGGGCCCGAGGGACAATGAGCAGTTCTTC.

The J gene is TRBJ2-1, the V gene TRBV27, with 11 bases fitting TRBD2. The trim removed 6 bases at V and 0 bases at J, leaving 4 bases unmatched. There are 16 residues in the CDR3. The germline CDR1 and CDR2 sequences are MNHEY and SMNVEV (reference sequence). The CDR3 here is CASSPGTSGSYNEQFF. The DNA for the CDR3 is TGTGCCAGCAGCCCAGGGACTAGCGGCTCCTACAATGAGCAGTTCTTC.

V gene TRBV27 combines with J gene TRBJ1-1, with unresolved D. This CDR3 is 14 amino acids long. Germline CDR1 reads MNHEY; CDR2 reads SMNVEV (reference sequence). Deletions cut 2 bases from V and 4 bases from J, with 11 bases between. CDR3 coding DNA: TGTGCCAGCAGTTTAGGAGGGATGAGCACTGAAGCTTTCTTT. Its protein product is CASSLGGMSTEAFF.

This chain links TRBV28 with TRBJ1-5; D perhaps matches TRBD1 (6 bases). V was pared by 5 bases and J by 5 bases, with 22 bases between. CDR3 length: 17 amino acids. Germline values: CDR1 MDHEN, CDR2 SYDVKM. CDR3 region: CASSPNLWTDWDQPQHF. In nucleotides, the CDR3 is TGTGCCAGCAGTCCTAATCTCTGGACAGATTGGGATCAGCCCCAGCATTTT. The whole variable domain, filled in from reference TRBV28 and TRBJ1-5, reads DVKVTQSSRYLVKRTGEKVFLECVQDMDHENMFWYRQDPGLGLRLIYFSYDVKMKEKGDIPEGYSVSREKKERFSLILESASTNQTSMYLCASSPNLWTDWDQPQHFGDGTRLSIL.

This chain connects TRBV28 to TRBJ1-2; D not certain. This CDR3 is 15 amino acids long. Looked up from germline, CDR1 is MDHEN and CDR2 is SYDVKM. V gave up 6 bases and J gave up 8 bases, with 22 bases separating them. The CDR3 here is CASRFAIGSLGGYTF. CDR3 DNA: TGTGCCAGCAGATTCGCGATAGGATCTCTAGGGGGCTACACCTTC.

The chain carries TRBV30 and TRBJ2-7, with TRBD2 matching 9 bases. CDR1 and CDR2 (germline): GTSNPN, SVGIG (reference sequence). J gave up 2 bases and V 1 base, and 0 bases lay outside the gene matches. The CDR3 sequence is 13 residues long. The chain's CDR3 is CAWSEREAYEQYF. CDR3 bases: TGTGCCTGGAGTGAGCGGGAGGCCTACGAGCAGTACTTC. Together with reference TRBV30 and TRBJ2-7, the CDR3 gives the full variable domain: SQTIHQWPATLVQPVGSPLSLECTVEGTSNPNLYWYRQAAGRGLQLLFYSVGIGQISSEVPQNLSASRPQDRQFILSSKKLLLSDSGFYLCAWSEREAYEQYFGPGTRLTVT.

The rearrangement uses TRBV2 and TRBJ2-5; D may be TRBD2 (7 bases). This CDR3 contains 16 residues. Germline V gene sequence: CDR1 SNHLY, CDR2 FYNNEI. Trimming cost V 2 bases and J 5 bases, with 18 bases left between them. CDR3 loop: CASSETYLQGGETQYF. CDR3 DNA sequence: TGTGCCAGCAGTGAAACCTACCTACAGGGAGGGGAGACCCAGTACTTC.

CDR3 nucleotide sequence: TGTGCCACCAGTGACCGGACAGGCGGAATCAATCAGCCCCAGCATTTT. As protein: CATSDRTGGINQPQHF. This chain connects TRBV24-1 to TRBJ1-5; 7 bases fit TRBD1. The J segment lost 3 bases and the V segment lost 4 bases, leaving 8 bases of the junction unmatched. The CDR3 spans 16 residues. CDR1 and CDR2 from the germline V gene are KGHDR and SFDVKD.

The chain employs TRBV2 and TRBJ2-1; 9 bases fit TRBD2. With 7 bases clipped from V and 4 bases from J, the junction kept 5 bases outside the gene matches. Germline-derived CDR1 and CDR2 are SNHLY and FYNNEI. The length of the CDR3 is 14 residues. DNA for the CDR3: TGTGCCAGCAAGACTAGCGGAAAATACAATGAGCAGTTCTTC. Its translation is CASKTSGKYNEQFF.

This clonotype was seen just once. CDR3 coding DNA: TGCGCCAGCAGTCGCCGACAGTTGAACACTGAAGCTTTCTTT. Amino acids: CASSRRQLNTEAFF. The V and J genes are TRBV23-1 and TRBJ1-1; weak D call: TRBD1 (5 bases). TRBV23-1 is treated as an ORF (open reading frame) with a function not yet certain. V was trimmed by 4 bases and J by 0 bases, leaving 9 bases between them. CDR3 length: 14 amino acids.

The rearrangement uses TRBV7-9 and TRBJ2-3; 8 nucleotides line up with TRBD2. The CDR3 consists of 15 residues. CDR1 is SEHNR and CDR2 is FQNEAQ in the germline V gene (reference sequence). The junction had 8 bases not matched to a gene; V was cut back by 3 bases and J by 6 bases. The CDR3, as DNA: TGTGCCAGCAGCTTCGACGCGGGAGGAGGCGATACGCAGTATTTT. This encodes CASSFDAGGGDTQYF.

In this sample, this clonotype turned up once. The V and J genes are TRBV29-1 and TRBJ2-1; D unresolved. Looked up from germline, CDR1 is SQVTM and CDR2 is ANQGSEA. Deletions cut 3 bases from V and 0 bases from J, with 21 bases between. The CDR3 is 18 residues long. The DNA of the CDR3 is TGCAGCGTTGAGTTGGTAGCCCAACGTCAAAGCTCCTACAATGAGCAGTTCTTC. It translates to CSVELVAQRQSSYNEQFF.

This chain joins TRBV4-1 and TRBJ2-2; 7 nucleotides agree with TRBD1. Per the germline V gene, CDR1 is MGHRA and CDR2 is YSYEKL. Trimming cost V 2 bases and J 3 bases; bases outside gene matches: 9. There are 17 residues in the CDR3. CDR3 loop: CASSQPTGEEDTGELFF. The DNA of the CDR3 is TGCGCCAGCAGCCAACCAACAGGGGAAGAAGACACCGGGGAGCTGTTTTTT.

CDR3 amino acids: CASSREETQYF. Here the CDR3 DNA reads TGTGCCAGCAGCCGAGAGGAGACCCAGTACTTC. This chain connects TRBV4-2 to TRBJ2-5; D ambiguous. The CDR3 totals 11 residues. Germline CDR1 LGHNA, CDR2 YNFKEQ. V was pared by 4 bases and J by 5 bases, with 5 bases between.

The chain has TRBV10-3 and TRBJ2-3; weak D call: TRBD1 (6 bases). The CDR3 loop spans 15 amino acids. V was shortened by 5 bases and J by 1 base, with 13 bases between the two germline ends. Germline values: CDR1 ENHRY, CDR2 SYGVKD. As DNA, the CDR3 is TGTGCCATCAGTAGTAGGGGGAGAGGCACAGATACGCAGTATTTT. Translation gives CAISSRGRGTDTQYF.

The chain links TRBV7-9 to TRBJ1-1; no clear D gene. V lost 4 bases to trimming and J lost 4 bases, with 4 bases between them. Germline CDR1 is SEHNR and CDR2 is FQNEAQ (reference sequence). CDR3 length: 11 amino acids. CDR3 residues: CASSSPTEAFF. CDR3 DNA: TGTGCCAGCAGCTCACCCACTGAAGCTTTCTTT.

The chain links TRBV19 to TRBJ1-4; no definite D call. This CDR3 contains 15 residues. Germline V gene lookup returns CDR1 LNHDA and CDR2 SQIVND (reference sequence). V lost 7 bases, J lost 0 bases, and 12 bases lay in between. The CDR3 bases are TGTGCCAGTACACAAGTACTTGCAACTAATGAAAAACTGTTTTTT. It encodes CASTQVLATNEKLFF.

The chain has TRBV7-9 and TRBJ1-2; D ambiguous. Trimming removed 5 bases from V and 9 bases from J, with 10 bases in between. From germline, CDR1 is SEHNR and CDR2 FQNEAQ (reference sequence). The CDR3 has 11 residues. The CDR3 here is CASSPLRSYTF. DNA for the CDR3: TGTGCCAGCAGCCCCCTCCGAAGCTACACCTTC.

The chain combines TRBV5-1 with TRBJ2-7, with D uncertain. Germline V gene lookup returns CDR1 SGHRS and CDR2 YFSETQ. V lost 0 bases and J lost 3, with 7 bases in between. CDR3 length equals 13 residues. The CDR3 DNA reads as TGCGCCAGCAGCTTGGGGGTATTCTACGAGCAGTACTTC. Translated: CASSLGVFYEQYF. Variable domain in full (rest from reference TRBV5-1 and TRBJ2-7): KAGVTQTPRYLIKTRGQQVTLSCSPISGHRSVSWYQQTPGQGLQFLFEYFSETQRNKGNFPGRFSGRQFSNSRSEMNVSTLELGDSALYLCASSLGVFYEQYFGPGTRLTVT.

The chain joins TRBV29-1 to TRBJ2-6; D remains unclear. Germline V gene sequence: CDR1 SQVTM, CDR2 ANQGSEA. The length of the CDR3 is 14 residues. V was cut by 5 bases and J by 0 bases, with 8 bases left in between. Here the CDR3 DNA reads TGCAGCGTTAACGGAGACTCTGGGGCCAACGTCCTGACTTTC. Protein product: CSVNGDSGANVLTF.

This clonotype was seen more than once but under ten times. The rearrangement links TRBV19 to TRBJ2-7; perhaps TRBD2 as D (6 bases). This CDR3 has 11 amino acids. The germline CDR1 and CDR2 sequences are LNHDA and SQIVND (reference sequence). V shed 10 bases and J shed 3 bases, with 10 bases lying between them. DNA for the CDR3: TGTGCCACCACCGGGGGCTACGAGCAGTACTTC. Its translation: CATTGGYEQYF.

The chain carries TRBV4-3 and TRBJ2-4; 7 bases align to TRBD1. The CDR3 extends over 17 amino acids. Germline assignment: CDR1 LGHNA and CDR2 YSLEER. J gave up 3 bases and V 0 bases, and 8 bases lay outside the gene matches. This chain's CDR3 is CASSQDHSAGGKNIQYF. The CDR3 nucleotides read TGCGCCAGCAGCCAAGACCACTCCGCAGGGGGCAAAAACATTCAGTACTTC.

The CDR3 DNA follows: TGTGCCAGCAGCGTAGAGGGGGGAGGTCCCTACGAGCAGTACTTC. Encoded protein: CASSVEGGGPYEQYF. V is TRBV9 and J is TRBJ2-7; TRBD1 or TRBD2 may be the D gene (6 bases each). From germline, CDR1 is SGDLS and CDR2 YYNGEE. Trimming shortened V by 0 bases and J by 2 bases, and 12 bases separated the two germline ends. The CDR3 extends over 15 amino acids.

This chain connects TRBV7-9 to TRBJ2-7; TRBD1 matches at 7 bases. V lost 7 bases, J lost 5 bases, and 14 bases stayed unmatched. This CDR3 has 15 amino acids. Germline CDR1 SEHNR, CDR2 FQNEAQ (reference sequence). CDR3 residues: CASMGVQGKRDEQYF. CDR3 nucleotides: TGTGCCAGCATGGGGGTACAGGGGAAGCGCGACGAGCAGTACTTC. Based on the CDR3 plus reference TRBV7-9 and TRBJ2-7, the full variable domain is DTGVSQNPRHKITKRGQNVTFRCDPISEHNRLYWYRQTLGQGPEFLTYFQNEAQLEKSRLLSDRFSAERPKGSFSTLEIQRTEQGDSAMYLCASMGVQGKRDEQYFGPGTRLTVT.

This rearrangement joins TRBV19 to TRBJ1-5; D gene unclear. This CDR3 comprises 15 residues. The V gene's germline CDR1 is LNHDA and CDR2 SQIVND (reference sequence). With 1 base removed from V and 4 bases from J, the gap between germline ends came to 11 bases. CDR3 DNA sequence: TGTGCCAGTAGTATAGTACCGGGAAGAAATCAGCCCCAGCATTTT. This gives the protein CASSIVPGRNQPQHF.